The T cell receptor (beta chain) described here comes from a study of T cell responses to AZD1222 COVID-19 vaccine. The CDR3 extends over 17 amino acids. The germline CDR1 and CDR2 sequences are SGHAT and FQNNGV. Trimming left V 0 bases short and J 1 base short, with 15 bases between. Study-level results: Clonal diversity may have been underestimated in mostly white British donors. CD4 TCRs associated with vaccination spanned spike, dominating at 160-218 and 743-854.

Some clones are missing from TCRdb's copy, which holds only in-frame ones; the method was immunoSEQ multiplex PCR. Among over 110,000 clones listed, 80% to 95% were seen once. Of note for this clone: Its antigen is unidentified.

The receptor's source is an adult in good health. Sequenced material: peripheral blood, taken on day 0 of AZD1222 vaccination. The chain has TRBV11-2 and TRBJ1-1; D is ambiguous. The CDR3 spells CASSLDTDTRKNTEAFF. The CDR3 nucleotides are TGTGCCAGCAGCTTAGATACAGACACCCGGAAGAACACTGAAGCTTTCTTT.